The table lists the clone carrying this T cell receptor beta chain with a count of one. No antigen is known for it. The CDR3 is made up of 16 amino acids. The data were taken from a study of cytomegalovirus exposure and HLA in healthy donors. Broader study findings: Across donors, sequencing depth was assumed by presence/absence analyses to be roughly uniform. Earlier analysis found most TCR beta V segments productive about 87% or about 30% of the time.

PCR was performed using 60 Vbeta and 13 Jbeta primers. The assay was immunoSEQ multiplex PCR, and TCRdb's table has in-frame clones only and misses some. The profile shows 95,000 to 150,000 clones, less than 85% of them singletons. The V and J genes are TRBV21-1 and TRBJ2-3; the table's D call, TRBD1, was not checked against the DNA. TRBV21-1 is a documented pseudogene. The sequence was obtained from a female donor in good health and CMV-seronegative. The sequencing sample was made of PBMCs. The DNA for the CDR3 is TGTGCCAGCAGCAAACGTTCCCACACCCCCACAGATACGCAGTATTTT. Encoded protein: CASSKRSHTPTDTQYF.